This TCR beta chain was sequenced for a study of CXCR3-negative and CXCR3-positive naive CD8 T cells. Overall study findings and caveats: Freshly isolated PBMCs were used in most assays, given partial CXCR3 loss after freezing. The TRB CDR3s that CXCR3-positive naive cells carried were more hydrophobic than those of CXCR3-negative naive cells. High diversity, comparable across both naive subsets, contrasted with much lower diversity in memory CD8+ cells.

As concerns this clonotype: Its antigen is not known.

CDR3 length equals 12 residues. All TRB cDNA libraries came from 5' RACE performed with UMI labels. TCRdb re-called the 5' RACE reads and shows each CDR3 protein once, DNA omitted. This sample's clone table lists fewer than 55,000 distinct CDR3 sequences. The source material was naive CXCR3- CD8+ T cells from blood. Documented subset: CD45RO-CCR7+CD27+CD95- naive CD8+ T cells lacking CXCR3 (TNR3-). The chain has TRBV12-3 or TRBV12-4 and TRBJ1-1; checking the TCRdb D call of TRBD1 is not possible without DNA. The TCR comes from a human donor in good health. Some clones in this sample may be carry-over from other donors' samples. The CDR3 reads CASSLTGDEAFF.